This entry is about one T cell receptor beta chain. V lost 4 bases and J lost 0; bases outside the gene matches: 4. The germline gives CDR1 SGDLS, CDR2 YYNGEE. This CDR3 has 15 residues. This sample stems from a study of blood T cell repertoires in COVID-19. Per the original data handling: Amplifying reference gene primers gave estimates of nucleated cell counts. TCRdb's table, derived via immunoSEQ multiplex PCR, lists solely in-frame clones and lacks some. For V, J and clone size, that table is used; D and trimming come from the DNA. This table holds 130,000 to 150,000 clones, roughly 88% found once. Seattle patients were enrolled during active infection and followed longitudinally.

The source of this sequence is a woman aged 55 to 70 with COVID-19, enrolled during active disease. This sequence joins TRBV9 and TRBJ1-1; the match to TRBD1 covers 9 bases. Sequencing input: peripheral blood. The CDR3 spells CASSIGQGLNTEAFF. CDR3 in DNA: TGTGCCAGCAGCATCGGACAGGGGCTGAACACTGAAGCTTTCTTT.